This is a list of T cell receptor beta chains from one sample in a study of blood T cell repertoires in COVID-19. Produced via immunoSEQ multiplex PCR; TCRdb's table is partial and in-frame only. The sample has hundreds of thousands of clones; around four fifths are singletons. What was sequenced was peripheral blood. The receptors originated from a woman between 50 and 59 years old with active or convalescent COVID-19. The CDR3 runs from the conserved cysteine through the conserved F or W. Each record gives: clone size, J gene, D gene, CDR3 length, V gene, CDR3 protein, CDR3 DNA. D genes are given only for firm matches. A row's size may be missing; if present it is once, few, many or a size class.

>NA|TRBJ2-3|TRBD1|14|TRBV6-4
CASSAGGAFNTQYF
TGTGCCAGCAGTGCAGGGGGCGCGTTTAATACGCAGTATTTT
>NA|TRBJ2-3|TRBD2|14|TRBV29-1
CSAGTSGSTDTQYF
TGCAGCGCCGGGACTAGCGGAAGCACAGATACGCAGTATTTT
>NA|TRBJ2-1|TRBD1|15|TRBV15
CATSRGGDRVNEQFF
TGTGCCACCAGCAGAGGAGGCGACAGGGTCAATGAGCAGTTCTTC
>NA|TRBJ2-5|NA|14|TRBV19
CASSKGDQKETQYF
TGTGCCAGTAGTAAAGGGGATCAGAAAGAGACCCAGTACTTC
>NA|TRBJ1-5|TRBD1|15|TRBV28
CASTQGARSNQPQHF
TGTGCCAGCACCCAGGGGGCGCGGAGCAATCAGCCCCAGCATTTT
>NA|TRBJ2-7|NA|15|TRBV4-2
CASSQERKTGFEQYF
TGTGCCAGCAGCCAAGAGCGGAAAACCGGTTTCGAGCAGTACTTC
>NA|TRBJ2-7|NA|13|TRBV5-4
CASTSGPLGEQYF
TGTGCCAGCACCTCTGGGCCTTTGGGCGAGCAGTACTTC
>NA|TRBJ1-2|TRBD1|16|TRBV15
CATSRDATGDSGGYTF
TGTGCCACCAGCAGAGATGCGACAGGGGATTCGGGTGGCTACACCTTC
>NA|TRBJ2-7|TRBD2|14|TRBV6-5
CASTRLAGAYEQYF
TGTGCCAGCACTCGACTAGCGGGAGCATACGAGCAGTACTTC
>NA|TRBJ2-1|TRBD1|15|TRBV6-5
CASRIGQGSYNEQFF
TGTGCCAGCAGGATAGGACAGGGGAGCTACAATGAGCAGTTCTTC
>NA|TRBJ1-1|TRBD1|14|TRBV6-5
CASSQDRGNTEAFF
TGTGCCAGCAGTCAGGACAGGGGGAACACTGAAGCTTTCTTT
>NA|TRBJ2-3|TRBD2|15|TRBV10-3
CAIRGGSGSSDTQYF
TGTGCCATCAGGGGGGGTAGCGGGAGCTCAGATACGCAGTATTTT
>NA|TRBJ2-2|NA|16|TRBV3-1/TRBV3-2
CASSQGTGSITGELFF
TGTGCCAGCAGCCAAGGGACCGGGAGTATCACCGGGGAGCTGTTTTTT
>NA|TRBJ2-6|NA|17|TRBV2
CASSERTMMSGANVLTF
TGTGCCAGCAGTGAAAGGACAATGATGTCTGGGGCCAACGTCCTGACTTTC
>NA|TRBJ1-2|TRBD1|15|TRBV28
CASRAALGQGSGYTF
TGTGCCAGCAGAGCTGCCCTGGGACAGGGGAGCGGCTACACCTTC
>NA|TRBJ1-6|NA|15|TRBV6-4
CASSPGRLGGSPLHF
TGTGCCAGCAGCCCGGGACGTCTCGGGGGTTCACCCCTCCACTTT
>NA|TRBJ1-1|TRBD1|15|TRBV5-1
CASSLRRQGDTEAFF
TGCGCCAGCAGCTTAAGGAGACAGGGGGACACTGAAGCTTTCTTT
>NA|TRBJ2-1|TRBD2|16|TRBV5-1
CASSPIAGKGLNEQFF
TGCGCCAGCAGCCCTATAGCGGGCAAGGGGCTCAATGAGCAGTTCTTC
>NA|TRBJ1-2|TRBD1|15|TRBV7-2
CASSLGGTGGSSYTF
TGTGCCAGCAGCTTAGGAGGGACAGGGGGTTCGAGCTACACCTTC
>once|TRBJ1-3|NA|15|TRBV4-2
CASSQQPSSGNTIYF
TGTGCCAGCAGCCAACAACCGAGCTCTGGAAACACCATATATTTT
>NA|TRBJ2-7|TRBD1|16|TRBV18
CASSLGTALLSYEQYF
TGTGCCAGCTCACTCGGGACAGCCCTCCTCTCCTACGAGCAGTACTTC
>NA|TRBJ2-5|NA|15|TRBV5-1
CASSLKLVEEETQYF
TGCGCCAGCAGCTTGAAACTAGTAGAGGAAGAGACCCAGTACTTC
>NA|TRBJ1-4|NA|14|TRBV5-5
CASSLVGRAQRLFF
TGTGCCAGCAGCTTGGTTGGCAGGGCCCAGAGACTGTTTTTT
>once|TRBJ2-3|TRBD2|15|TRBV19
CASSILAGAADTQYF
TGTGCCAGTAGTATACTAGCGGGAGCAGCAGATACGCAGTATTTT
>few|TRBJ2-2|TRBD2|16|TRBV9
CASSPQGLAGTGELFF
TGTGCCAGCAGCCCACAGGGACTAGCGGGGACCGGGGAGCTGTTTTTT
>few|TRBJ1-5|NA|17|TRBV4-1
CASSQAFLGAANQPQHF
TGCGCCAGCAGCCAAGCCTTCCTTGGGGCAGCTAATCAGCCCCAGCATTTT
>NA|TRBJ2-1|NA|13|TRBV7-3
CASSPLAGNEQFF
TGTGCCAGCAGCCCCCTAGCCGGCAATGAGCAGTTCTTC
>NA|TRBJ1-5|TRBD1|15|TRBV19
CASSTRDRLYQPQHF
TGTGCCAGTAGTACCCGGGACAGACTTTATCAGCCCCAGCATTTT
>NA|TRBJ2-7|NA|14|TRBV28
CASSLSTLSYEQYF
TGTGCCAGCAGTTTATCGACTCTCTCCTACGAGCAGTACTTC
>NA|TRBJ1-1|NA|15|TRBV4-1
CASSQVTEPNTEAFF
TGCGCCAGCAGCCAAGTGACAGAGCCGAACACTGAAGCTTTCTTT
>NA|TRBJ2-3|TRBD2|16|TRBV5-1
CASSLGGTSGTDTQYF
TGCGCCAGCAGCTTAGGGGGGACTAGCGGCACAGATACGCAGTATTTT
>NA|TRBJ1-5|NA|13|TRBV28
CASRDTASQPQHF
TGTGCCAGCAGGGACACAGCGAGTCAGCCCCAGCATTTT
>NA|TRBJ1-3|NA|18|TRBV11-2
CASSLRGPRVHSGNTIYF
TGTGCCAGCAGCTTAAGGGGCCCCAGGGTGCACTCTGGAAACACCATATATTTT